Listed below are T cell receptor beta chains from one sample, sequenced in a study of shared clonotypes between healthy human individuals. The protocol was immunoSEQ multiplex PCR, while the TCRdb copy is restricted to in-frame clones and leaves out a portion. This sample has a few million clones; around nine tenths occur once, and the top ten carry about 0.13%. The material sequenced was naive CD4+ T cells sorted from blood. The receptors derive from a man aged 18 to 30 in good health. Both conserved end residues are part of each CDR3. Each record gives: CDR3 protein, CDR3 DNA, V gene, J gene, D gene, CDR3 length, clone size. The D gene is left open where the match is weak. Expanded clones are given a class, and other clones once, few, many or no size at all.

CDR3 protein: CASSPNGTGVWQPQHF; CDR3 DNA: TGTGCCAGCAGCCCTAACGGGACAGGGGTTTGGCAGCCCCAGCATTTT; V gene: TRBV6-4; J gene: TRBJ1-5; D gene: TRBD1; CDR3 length: 16; clone size: .
CDR3 protein: CATRALGQPQHF; CDR3 DNA: TGTGCCACCCGGGCCCTGGGGCAGCCCCAGCATTTT; V gene: TRBV6-6; J gene: TRBJ1-5; D gene: .; CDR3 length: 12; clone size: .
CDR3 protein: CASSGQFPISYF; CDR3 DNA: TGTGCCAGCAGCGGACAGTTTCCCATCTCGTACTTC; V gene: TRBV6-6; J gene: TRBJ2-4; D gene: .; CDR3 length: 12; clone size: .
CDR3 protein: CASSPGTSGGADTQYF; CDR3 DNA: TGTGCCAGCAGCCCCGGGACTAGCGGGGGTGCAGATACGCAGTATTTT; V gene: TRBV4-2; J gene: TRBJ2-3; D gene: TRBD2; CDR3 length: 16; clone size: .
CDR3 protein: CASMPPLITNEQYF; CDR3 DNA: TGTGCCAGCATGCCCCCCCTAATCACGAACGAGCAGTACTTC; V gene: TRBV2; J gene: TRBJ2-7; D gene: .; CDR3 length: 14; clone size: once
CDR3 protein: CAISEPSTGELFF; CDR3 DNA: TGTGCCATCAGTGAACCGAGCACCGGGGAGCTGTTTTTT; V gene: TRBV10-3; J gene: TRBJ2-2; D gene: .; CDR3 length: 13; clone size: .
CDR3 protein: CASSRWQDGGLRTDTQYF; CDR3 DNA: TGCGCCAGCAGCAGGTGGCAGGACGGGGGCCTAAGGACAGATACGCAGTATTTT; V gene: TRBV5-1; J gene: TRBJ2-3; D gene: .; CDR3 length: 18; clone size: .
CDR3 protein: CASSYSAGGYAYEQYF; CDR3 DNA: TGTGCCAGCAGTTACTCGGCAGGCGGCTACGCCTACGAGCAGTACTTC; V gene: TRBV6-6; J gene: TRBJ2-7; D gene: .; CDR3 length: 16; clone size: .
CDR3 protein: CASSQARVNGYTF; CDR3 DNA: TGTGCCAGCAGCCAAGCGAGGGTGAATGGCTACACCTTC; V gene: TRBV16; J gene: TRBJ1-2; D gene: .; CDR3 length: 13; clone size: .
CDR3 protein: CASSDSEDPEPLSNQPQHF; CDR3 DNA: TGTGCCAGCAGTGACTCCGAAGACCCTGAACCTCTAAGCAATCAGCCCCAGCATTTT; V gene: TRBV6-4; J gene: TRBJ1-5; D gene: .; CDR3 length: 19; clone size: .
CDR3 protein: CASSTSVGSYEQYF; CDR3 DNA: TGTGCCAGCTCAACCTCCGTGGGCTCCTACGAGCAGTACTTC; V gene: TRBV18; J gene: TRBJ2-7; D gene: .; CDR3 length: 14; clone size: .
CDR3 protein: CASSLGTGDQPYPFF; CDR3 DNA: TGCGCCAGCAGCTTAGGGACAGGGGACCAACCGTACCCTTTCTTT; V gene: TRBV5-1; J gene: TRBJ1-1; D gene: TRBD1; CDR3 length: 15; clone size: .
CDR3 protein: CASSIGGGQGEQYF; CDR3 DNA: TGTGCCAGTAGTATTGGCGGTGGACAGGGCGAGCAGTACTTC; V gene: TRBV19; J gene: TRBJ2-7; D gene: TRBD1; CDR3 length: 14; clone size: .
CDR3 protein: CASSESWAFSYEQYF; CDR3 DNA: TGTGCCAGCAGTGAATCATGGGCGTTCTCCTACGAGCAGTACTTC; V gene: TRBV25-1; J gene: TRBJ2-7; D gene: .; CDR3 length: 15; clone size: .
CDR3 protein: CASSETSGRDTQYF; CDR3 DNA: TGTGCCAGCAGCGAGACTAGCGGGAGGGATACGCAGTATTTT; V gene: TRBV11-2; J gene: TRBJ2-3; D gene: TRBD2; CDR3 length: 14; clone size: .
CDR3 protein: CSASPTDTQYF; CDR3 DNA: TGCAGTGCTAGCCCCACAGATACGCAGTATTTT; V gene: TRBV20-1; J gene: TRBJ2-3; D gene: .; CDR3 length: 11; clone size: .
CDR3 protein: CASSEMASGPYNEQFF; CDR3 DNA: TGTGCCAGCAGTGAAATGGCTAGCGGGCCCTACAATGAGCAGTTCTTC; V gene: TRBV6-1; J gene: TRBJ2-1; D gene: TRBD2; CDR3 length: 16; clone size: .
CDR3 protein: CAISPGSYEQYF; CDR3 DNA: TGTGCCATCAGTCCCGGCTCCTACGAGCAGTACTTC; V gene: TRBV10-3; J gene: TRBJ2-7; D gene: .; CDR3 length: 12; clone size: .
CDR3 protein: CASGRTGESGSIYNEQFF; CDR3 DNA: TGTGCCAGCGGAAGAACAGGGGAAAGCGGGTCTATCTACAATGAGCAGTTCTTC; V gene: TRBV5-6; J gene: TRBJ2-1; D gene: .; CDR3 length: 18; clone size: once
CDR3 protein: CASSLDGGQTDTQYF; CDR3 DNA: TGTGCCAGCAGCTTAGATGGCGGACAGACAGATACGCAGTATTTT; V gene: TRBV11-3; J gene: TRBJ2-3; D gene: .; CDR3 length: 15; clone size: .
CDR3 protein: CASSESRLAGVVGYNEQFF; CDR3 DNA: TGCGCCAGCAGTGAGTCCCGCCTAGCGGGAGTGGTAGGATACAATGAGCAGTTCTTC; V gene: TRBV10-1; J gene: TRBJ2-1; D gene: TRBD2; CDR3 length: 19; clone size: .
CDR3 protein: CASSLYGYTF; CDR3 DNA: TGTGCCAGCAGCCTCTATGGCTACACCTTC; V gene: TRBV7-9; J gene: TRBJ1-2; D gene: .; CDR3 length: 10; clone size: .
CDR3 protein: CASSPLSGGARETQYF; CDR3 DNA: TGTGCCAGCTCACCACTTAGCGGGGGGGCCCGAGAGACCCAGTACTTC; V gene: TRBV18; J gene: TRBJ2-5; D gene: TRBD2; CDR3 length: 16; clone size: once
CDR3 protein: CASKNDVNQPQHF; CDR3 DNA: TGTGCCAGCAAAAACGACGTCAATCAGCCCCAGCATTTT; V gene: TRBV6-1; J gene: TRBJ1-5; D gene: .; CDR3 length: 13; clone size: .
CDR3 protein: CASSGLDRRYF; CDR3 DNA: TGTGCCAGCAGCGGTCTGGACAGGCGGTACTTC; V gene: TRBV2; J gene: TRBJ2-5; D gene: TRBD1; CDR3 length: 11; clone size: .
CDR3 protein: CASSTTGPSTDTQYF; CDR3 DNA: TGTGCCAGCTCAACGACAGGCCCCAGCACAGATACGCAGTATTTT; V gene: TRBV18; J gene: TRBJ2-3; D gene: .; CDR3 length: 15; clone size: .
CDR3 protein: CASSLAGGGSGANVLTF; CDR3 DNA: TGTGCCAGCAGCCTAGCGGGGGGCGGCTCTGGGGCCAACGTCCTGACTTTC; V gene: TRBV5-4; J gene: TRBJ2-6; D gene: TRBD2; CDR3 length: 17; clone size: .
CDR3 protein: CASRRPGASYEQYF; CDR3 DNA: TGTGCCAGCAGACGGCCGGGGGCGAGCTACGAGCAGTACTTC; V gene: TRBV2; J gene: TRBJ2-7; D gene: .; CDR3 length: 14; clone size: .
CDR3 protein: CASSMTEYGYTF; CDR3 DNA: TGTGCCAGTAGTATGACAGAGTATGGCTACACCTTC; V gene: TRBV19; J gene: TRBJ1-2; D gene: .; CDR3 length: 12; clone size: few
CDR3 protein: CASSLGDKSYEQYF; CDR3 DNA: TGCGCCAGCAGCTTGGGGGACAAGTCCTACGAGCAGTACTTC; V gene: TRBV5-1; J gene: TRBJ2-7; D gene: .; CDR3 length: 14; clone size: .
CDR3 protein: CASAQGTASYEQYF; CDR3 DNA: TGTGCCAGCGCCCAAGGGACAGCTTCCTACGAGCAGTACTTC; V gene: TRBV6-5; J gene: TRBJ2-7; D gene: TRBD1; CDR3 length: 14; clone size: .
CDR3 protein: CASSNFPGLSTDTQYF; CDR3 DNA: TGTGCCAGCTCGAACTTTCCGGGACTCAGCACAGATACGCAGTATTTT; V gene: TRBV14; J gene: TRBJ2-3; D gene: .; CDR3 length: 16; clone size: .
CDR3 protein: CASSLTGSAGNTIYF; CDR3 DNA: TGTGCCAGCAGCCTAACAGGGTCGGCTGGAAACACCATATATTTT; V gene: TRBV14; J gene: TRBJ1-3; D gene: .; CDR3 length: 15; clone size: .
CDR3 protein: CASSQIDRNEKLFF; CDR3 DNA: TGCGCCAGCAGCCAAATAGACCGAAATGAAAAACTGTTTTTT; V gene: TRBV4-3; J gene: TRBJ1-4; D gene: .; CDR3 length: 14; clone size: .
CDR3 protein: CAWSDGQSSAEAFF; CDR3 DNA: TGTGCCTGGAGCGATGGACAGTCCAGCGCTGAAGCTTTCTTT; V gene: TRBV30; J gene: TRBJ1-1; D gene: .; CDR3 length: 14; clone size: .
CDR3 protein: CASREGTGHTDTQYF; CDR3 DNA: TGTGCCAGCCGAGAGGGCACAGGGCACACAGATACGCAGTATTTT; V gene: TRBV19; J gene: TRBJ2-3; D gene: .; CDR3 length: 15; clone size: few
CDR3 protein: CASRGGLAGADTQYF; CDR3 DNA: TGTGCCAGCAGGGGTGGGCTAGCGGGAGCAGATACGCAGTATTTT; V gene: TRBV6-6; J gene: TRBJ2-3; D gene: TRBD2; CDR3 length: 15; clone size: once
CDR3 protein: CAWSVLPNTEAFF; CDR3 DNA: TGTGCCTGGAGTGTACTTCCTAACACTGAAGCTTTCTTT; V gene: TRBV30; J gene: TRBJ1-1; D gene: .; CDR3 length: 13; clone size: once
CDR3 protein: CASTFGQGRTYEQYF; CDR3 DNA: TGTGCCAGCACATTCGGACAGGGCCGAACCTACGAGCAGTACTTC; V gene: TRBV7-2; J gene: TRBJ2-7; D gene: TRBD1; CDR3 length: 15; clone size: .
CDR3 protein: CASSLGGLGYTF; CDR3 DNA: TGCGCCAGCAGCCTAGGGGGTCTCGGCTACACCTTC; V gene: TRBV5-1; J gene: TRBJ1-2; D gene: .; CDR3 length: 12; clone size: .
CDR3 protein: CASSPVIGQGNEQYF; CDR3 DNA: TGCGCCAGCAGCCCGGTTATAGGACAGGGCAACGAGCAGTACTTC; V gene: TRBV5-1; J gene: TRBJ2-7; D gene: TRBD1; CDR3 length: 15; clone size: .
CDR3 protein: CASGFGPDSPLHF; CDR3 DNA: TGCGCCAGCGGGTTCGGGCCGGATTCACCCCTCCACTTT; V gene: TRBV5-1; J gene: TRBJ1-6; D gene: .; CDR3 length: 13; clone size: .
CDR3 protein: CASRIRTGSGYTF; CDR3 DNA: TGTGCCAGTAGAATACGGACAGGGTCTGGCTACACCTTC; V gene: TRBV19; J gene: TRBJ1-2; D gene: TRBD1; CDR3 length: 13; clone size: .
CDR3 protein: CASSLLRDSYNSPLHF; CDR3 DNA: TGTGCCAGCAGTCTTCTCCGGGACAGCTATAATTCACCCCTCCACTTT; V gene: TRBV2; J gene: TRBJ1-6; D gene: TRBD1; CDR3 length: 16; clone size: .
CDR3 protein: CAWSVWGQGAGGYTF; CDR3 DNA: TGTGCCTGGAGTGTGTGGGGACAGGGGGCAGGTGGCTACACCTTC; V gene: TRBV30; J gene: TRBJ1-2; D gene: TRBD1; CDR3 length: 15; clone size: .
CDR3 protein: CSSRFSYEQYF; CDR3 DNA: TGCAGTAGCAGATTCTCCTACGAGCAGTACTTC; V gene: TRBV20-1; J gene: TRBJ2-7; D gene: .; CDR3 length: 11; clone size: .
CDR3 protein: CASSESFVWEQYF; CDR3 DNA: TGTGCCAGCAGTGAAAGTTTTGTGTGGGAGCAGTACTTC; V gene: TRBV6-1; J gene: TRBJ2-7; D gene: .; CDR3 length: 13; clone size: .
CDR3 protein: CASRSDTYEQYF; CDR3 DNA: TGTGCCAGCAGATCAGATACCTACGAGCAGTACTTC; V gene: TRBV11-2; J gene: TRBJ2-7; D gene: .; CDR3 length: 12; clone size: .
CDR3 protein: CAISETEHYGYTF; CDR3 DNA: TGTGCCATCAGCGAGACGGAGCACTATGGCTACACCTTC; V gene: TRBV10-3; J gene: TRBJ1-2; D gene: .; CDR3 length: 13; clone size: .
CDR3 protein: CAWSPSGGLYEQYF; CDR3 DNA: TGTGCCTGGAGTCCTAGTGGGGGGTTGTACGAGCAGTACTTC; V gene: TRBV30; J gene: TRBJ2-7; D gene: .; CDR3 length: 14; clone size: .
CDR3 protein: CASSSQVVQETQYF; CDR3 DNA: TGCGCCAGCAGCTCTCAGGTCGTCCAAGAGACCCAGTACTTC; V gene: TRBV5-1; J gene: TRBJ2-5; D gene: .; CDR3 length: 14; clone size: .
CDR3 protein: CASSPGTSGNTIYF; CDR3 DNA: TGTGCCAGCTCACCGGGGACTTCTGGAAACACCATATATTTT; V gene: TRBV18; J gene: TRBJ1-3; D gene: .; CDR3 length: 14; clone size: .
CDR3 protein: CASTGRAGYNEQFF; CDR3 DNA: TGTGCCAGCACAGGGAGGGCTGGATACAATGAGCAGTTCTTC; V gene: TRBV7-8; J gene: TRBJ2-1; D gene: TRBD2; CDR3 length: 14; clone size: once
CDR3 protein: CAISPGAGQGQGETQYF; CDR3 DNA: TGTGCCATCAGTCCCGGGGCCGGACAGGGGCAGGGAGAGACCCAGTACTTC; V gene: TRBV10-3; J gene: TRBJ2-5; D gene: TRBD1; CDR3 length: 17; clone size: .
CDR3 protein: CASMMNTGELFF; CDR3 DNA: TGTGCCAGCATGATGAACACCGGGGAGCTGTTTTTT; V gene: TRBV6-1; J gene: TRBJ2-2; D gene: .; CDR3 length: 12; clone size: once
CDR3 protein: CASSSGTSEYNEQFF; CDR3 DNA: TGTGCCAGCAGCTCCGGGACTAGCGAGTACAATGAGCAGTTCTTC; V gene: TRBV11-2; J gene: TRBJ2-1; D gene: TRBD2; CDR3 length: 15; clone size: .
CDR3 protein: CASSPDRGETQYF; CDR3 DNA: TGTGCCAGCAGCCCTGACAGGGGAGAGACCCAGTACTTC; V gene: TRBV7-9; J gene: TRBJ2-5; D gene: TRBD1; CDR3 length: 13; clone size: .
CDR3 protein: CASSRDLDSPLHF; CDR3 DNA: TGCGCCAGCAGTCGGGACTTGGATTCACCCCTCCACTTT; V gene: TRBV5-1; J gene: TRBJ1-6; D gene: .; CDR3 length: 13; clone size: .
CDR3 protein: CAWSPGTGPGNTIYF; CDR3 DNA: TGTGCCTGGAGTCCCGGGACAGGTCCTGGAAACACCATATATTTT; V gene: TRBV30; J gene: TRBJ1-3; D gene: TRBD1; CDR3 length: 15; clone size: .
CDR3 protein: CSARDYTEAFF; CDR3 DNA: TGCAGTGCTAGAGACTACACTGAAGCTTTCTTT; V gene: TRBV20-1; J gene: TRBJ1-1; D gene: .; CDR3 length: 11; clone size: .